This T cell receptor (beta chain) was obtained from a study of cytomegalovirus exposure and HLA in healthy donors. Findings of the study overall: Testing in vitro showed a few CMV-associated chains specific for CMV antigens. As a later analysis showed, several of the most significant clusters appeared to be linked to common viral pathogens.

Trimming cost V 4 bases and J 5 bases, with 12 bases left between them. Germline assignment: CDR1 KGHSH and CDR2 LQKENI. CDR3 length: 14 amino acids. About this clone: The antigen is not known.

Vbeta (60) and Jbeta (13) primers were used in the PCR. Clones were read by immunoSEQ multiplex PCR, and TCRdb kept only the in-frame ones, dropping some. The sample yields about 190,000 clones, 74% seen once. All the people who gave samples were healthy bone marrow donors. The chain combines TRBV18 with TRBJ1-5, with D hard to call. This receptor was obtained from a woman in her 30s in good health and CMV-seropositive. Sequenced input: PBMCs. CDR3 DNA sequence: TGTGCCAGCTCACTATACAGCACCGATCAGCCCCAGCATTTT. As protein: CASSLYSTDQPQHF.